Each of the 2 T cell receptor beta chains below was sequenced from the same sample in a study of blood T cells in healthy people across ages. It was with a sample-barcoded 5' primer and a J-beta primer mix that a second PCR of about 6 to 12 cycles was run. Each CDR3 protein gets one entry after TCRdb re-called the 5' RACE reads with MiXCR. The sample lists some 920,000 distinct CDR3 sequences; 45% to 60% were seen once. Sequenced: blood. These receptor sequences come from a woman in her sixties in good health.

This clonotype has a handful of counts. The chain employs TRBV6-6 and TRBJ1-6; D is unclear. Trimming took 7 bases from V and 9 from J, leaving 19 bases between them. Germline CDR1 and CDR2: MNHNY and SVGAGI (reference sequence). This CDR3 spans 15 amino acids. The CDR3 sequence: CASNPPGDNRSPLHF. DNA for the CDR3: TGTGCCAGCAACCCTCCGGGAGATAATCGTTCACCCCTCCACTTT.

The CDR3 DNA follows: TGTGCCAGCAGCCCCTTTAGGACTAGCGGTGATACGCAGTATTTT. It codes for CASSPFRTSGDTQYF. The chain joins TRBV3-1 to TRBJ2-3; TRBD2 matches at 10 bases. The CDR3 length is 15 residues. Germline V gives CDR1 LGHDT, CDR2 YNNKEL (reference sequence). With 4 bases clipped from V and 6 bases from J, the junction kept 7 bases outside the gene matches.